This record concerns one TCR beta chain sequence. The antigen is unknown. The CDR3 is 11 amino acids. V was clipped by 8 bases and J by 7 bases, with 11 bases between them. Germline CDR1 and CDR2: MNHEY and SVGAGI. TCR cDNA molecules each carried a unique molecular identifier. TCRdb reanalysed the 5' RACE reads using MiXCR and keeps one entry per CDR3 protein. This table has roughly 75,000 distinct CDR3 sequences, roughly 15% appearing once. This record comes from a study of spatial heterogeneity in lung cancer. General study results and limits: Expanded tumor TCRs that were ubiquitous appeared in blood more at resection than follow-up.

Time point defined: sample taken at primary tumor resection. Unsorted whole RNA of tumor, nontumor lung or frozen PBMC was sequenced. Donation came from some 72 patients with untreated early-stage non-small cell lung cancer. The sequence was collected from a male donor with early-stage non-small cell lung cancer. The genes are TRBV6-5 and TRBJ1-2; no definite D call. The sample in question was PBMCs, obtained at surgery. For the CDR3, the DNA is TGTGCCAGCCGCACGAGAGGTGGCTACACCTTC. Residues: CASRTRGGYTF.